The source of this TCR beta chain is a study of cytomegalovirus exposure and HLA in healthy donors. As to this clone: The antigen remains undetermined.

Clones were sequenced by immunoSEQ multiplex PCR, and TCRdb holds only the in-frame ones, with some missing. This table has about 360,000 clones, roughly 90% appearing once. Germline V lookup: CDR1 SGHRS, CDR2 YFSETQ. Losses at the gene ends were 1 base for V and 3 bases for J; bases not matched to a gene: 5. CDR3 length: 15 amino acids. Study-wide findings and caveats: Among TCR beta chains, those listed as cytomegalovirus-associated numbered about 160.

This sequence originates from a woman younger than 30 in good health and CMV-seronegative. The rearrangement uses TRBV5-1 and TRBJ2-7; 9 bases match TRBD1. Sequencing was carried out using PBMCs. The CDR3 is CASSLKDRGNYEQYF. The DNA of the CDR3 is TGCGCCAGCAGCTTGAAGGACAGGGGAAACTACGAGCAGTACTTC.